This note documents a single TCR beta chain sequence. What it binds is not known. With V trimmed by 8 bases and J by 5 bases, 4 bases remained unmatched. The CDR3 consists of 12 residues. The germline V gene has CDR1 MNHNS and CDR2 SASEGT. The data derive from a study of shared clonotypes between healthy human individuals. Study-wide results and caveats: About 5% of naive CD4 clonotypes were shared across several donors.

The assay was immunoSEQ multiplex PCR, and TCRdb's table has in-frame clones only and misses some. Of approximately 720,000 clones detected, approximately 79% appear once; the ten largest clones hold about 1.7%. The chain recombines TRBV6-1 with TRBJ2-5, with TRBD1 matching over 8 bases. Input material: memory CD4+ T cells sorted from blood. This sample's subset: CD45RA-negative fraction. The sequence came from a woman aged 30 to 39 in good health. As DNA, the CDR3 is TGTGCCAGCCTGACAGGGGCTGAGACCCAGTACTTC. Its protein product is CASLTGAETQYF.